This T cell receptor (beta chain) is drawn from a study of blood T cells in healthy people across ages. Study-level background: Template switching picked up about one barcoded beta molecule for each two T cells. Study results and limitations: Age advanced and TCR beta diversity per million T cells fell, roughly linearly. Correlation between TCR beta diversity and naive T cell percentage was strong.

The junction had 6 bases not matched to a gene; V was cut back by 6 bases and J by 1 base. The CDR3 covers 14 residues. CDR1 and CDR2 from the germline V gene are DFQATT and SNEGSKA (reference sequence). A sample-barcoded 5' primer and a J-beta primer mix were used in a second PCR of roughly 7 to 12 cycles. TCRdb recomputed calls from the 5' RACE reads with MiXCR, one row per CDR3 protein. The table has nearly 800,000 distinct CDR3 sequences, around three fifths seen once. In regard to this clonotype: Its antigen is not identified.

The origin of this receptor is a man in his forties in good health. The genes are TRBV20-1 and TRBJ1-1; 9 nucleotides match TRBD1. Material for sequencing was blood. The CDR3 DNA reads TGCAGTGCGGACCGGGACAGGGCGAACACTGAAGCTTTCTTT. Residues: CSADRDRANTEAFF.